These T cell receptor beta chains were read from a single sample in a study of blood T cells in healthy people across ages. TCRdb independently ran MiXCR on the 5' RACE reads; one entry per CDR3 protein. This table holds fewer than 800,000 distinct CDR3 sequences, 25% found once. These data are also associated with another study on T cells of mothers and their children.

Input material: blood. These receptors were collected from a boy between 10 and 17 years old in good health. Both conserved end residues are part of each CDR3. Each record gives: clone size, V gene, D gene, CDR3 length, J gene, CDR3 protein, CDR3 DNA. D genes are given only for firm matches. Not all rows give a size; the values are once, few, many and, for expanded clones, a class.

clone size: NA
V gene: TRBV20-1
D gene: NA
CDR3 length: 12
J gene: TRBJ2-2
CDR3 protein: CSAREGAGELFF
CDR3 DNA: TGCAGTGCTAGAGAAGGGGCCGGGGAGCTGTTTTTT

clone size: few
V gene: TRBV5-1
D gene: NA
CDR3 length: 12
J gene: TRBJ2-3
CDR3 protein: CASSPKTDTQYF
CDR3 DNA: TGCGCCAGCAGCCCAAAAACAGATACGCAGTATTTT

clone size: once
V gene: TRBV11-2
D gene: TRBD2
CDR3 length: 15
J gene: TRBJ2-7
CDR3 protein: CASSTTRGLRDEQYF
CDR3 DNA: TGTGCCAGCAGCACGACTCGGGGACTAAGGGACGAGCAGTACTTC

clone size: few
V gene: TRBV29-1
D gene: NA
CDR3 length: 16
J gene: TRBJ2-5
CDR3 protein: CSVEDPQSGVQETQYF
CDR3 DNA: TGCAGCGTTGAGGATCCCCAGTCAGGGGTCCAAGAGACCCAGTACTTC

clone size: NA
V gene: TRBV4-1
D gene: NA
CDR3 length: 14
J gene: TRBJ1-5
CDR3 protein: CASSQDGGYQPQHF
CDR3 DNA: TGCGCCAGCAGCCAAGATGGCGGGTACCAGCCCCAGCATTTT

clone size: NA
V gene: TRBV9
D gene: NA
CDR3 length: 13
J gene: TRBJ2-4
CDR3 protein: CASSPGWGNIQYF
CDR3 DNA: TGTGCCAGCAGTCCCGGATGGGGGAACATTCAGTACTTC

clone size: NA
V gene: TRBV6-1
D gene: TRBD1
CDR3 length: 15
J gene: TRBJ2-5
CDR3 protein: CASRRGGMGAETQYF
CDR3 DNA: TGTGCCAGCAGGAGAGGGGGCATGGGAGCAGAGACCCAGTACTTC

clone size: NA
V gene: TRBV15
D gene: NA
CDR3 length: 16
J gene: TRBJ2-5
CDR3 protein: CATSRDQVPGEETQYF
CDR3 DNA: TGTGCCACCAGCAGAGATCAGGTCCCCGGGGAAGAGACCCAGTACTTC

clone size: NA
V gene: TRBV28
D gene: TRBD2
CDR3 length: 20
J gene: TRBJ2-3
CDR3 protein: CASSARRGTSGAKPTDTQYF
CDR3 DNA: TGTGCCAGCAGTGCCCGGCGGGGGACTAGCGGTGCGAAGCCCACAGATACGCAGTATTTT

clone size: many
V gene: TRBV12-3/TRBV12-4
D gene: TRBD1
CDR3 length: 14
J gene: TRBJ1-2
CDR3 protein: CASSLGGTGYGYTF
CDR3 DNA: TGTGCCAGCAGTTTAGGGGGGACAGGATATGGCTACACCTTC

clone size: few
V gene: TRBV20-1
D gene: TRBD2
CDR3 length: 15
J gene: TRBJ2-1
CDR3 protein: CSAPDLAGAYNELFF
CDR3 DNA: TGCAGTGCTCCCGATCTAGCGGGGGCTTACAATGAGCTGTTCTTC

clone size: NA
V gene: TRBV20-1
D gene: NA
CDR3 length: 13
J gene: TRBJ2-1
CDR3 protein: CSAKRQFLNEQFF
CDR3 DNA: TGCAGTGCTAAAAGACAGTTCCTAAATGAGCAGTTCTTC

clone size: many
V gene: TRBV20-1
D gene: TRBD1
CDR3 length: 12
J gene: TRBJ2-5
CDR3 protein: CSAGQGKETQYF
CDR3 DNA: TGCAGCGCGGGACAGGGCAAAGAGACCCAGTACTTC

clone size: few
V gene: TRBV4-1
D gene: NA
CDR3 length: 13
J gene: TRBJ2-5
CDR3 protein: CASSRDIEETQYF
CDR3 DNA: TGCGCCAGCAGCCGGGACATCGAAGAGACCCAGTACTTC

clone size: NA
V gene: TRBV7-9
D gene: NA
CDR3 length: 16
J gene: TRBJ2-5
CDR3 protein: CASSFTGTRSTETQYF
CDR3 DNA: TGTGCCAGCAGCTTCACCGGGACGCGCTCTACGGAGACCCAGTACTTC

clone size: NA
V gene: TRBV28
D gene: NA
CDR3 length: 12
J gene: TRBJ2-3
CDR3 protein: CASTRTGQPQYF
CDR3 DNA: TGTGCCAGCACCCGAACTGGTCAGCCCCAGTATTTT

clone size: NA
V gene: TRBV12-3/TRBV12-4
D gene: NA
CDR3 length: 13
J gene: TRBJ1-5
CDR3 protein: CASRLNKNQPQHF
CDR3 DNA: TGTGCCAGCAGACTAAACAAGAATCAGCCCCAGCATTTT